The rows below give T cell receptor beta chains drawn from one sample of a study of beta chain features in type 1 diabetes. Method: immunoSEQ multiplex PCR; TCRdb's copy keeps in-frame clones and lacks some. Of roughly 180,000 clones in the sample, 7.5% to 8.5% are singletons; the top ten hold around 0.5%. Source material: central memory CD4+ T cells from blood. The receptors originated from a young man with type 1 diabetes. The CDR3 runs from the conserved cysteine through the conserved F or W. A D gene is named only where the DNA matches it firmly. A clone size is listed for some rows: how often the clone was seen (once, few, many), or a class if it is expanded.

J,size,D,V,DNA,CDR3
TRBJ1-2,.,.,TRBV28,TGTGCCAGCAGTCCCTCTGACTTGGGCTACACCTTC,CASSPSDLGYTF
TRBJ2-7,many,TRBD2,TRBV18,TGTGCCAGCTCACCTGGGACTAGCGGGGCCGTCTCCTACGAGCAGTACTTC,CASSPGTSGAVSYEQYF
TRBJ2-1,.,TRBD2,TRBV4-2,TGTGCCAGCAGCCCGAAGCCTAGCGGGGGGCAATACAATGAGCAGTTCTTC,CASSPKPSGGQYNEQFF
TRBJ1-5,.,.,TRBV6-1,TGTGCCAGCAGACCGGGGAGCAATCAGCCCCAGCATTTT,CASRPGSNQPQHF
TRBJ2-1,.,TRBD2,TRBV7-9,TGTGCCAGCAGCTTAGGACTAGCGGGAGGTCCCGAGCAGTTCTTC,CASSLGLAGGPEQFF
TRBJ1-1,.,.,TRBV10-1,TGCGCCAGCAGGGACCCCGGGGACACGAACACTGAAGCTTTCTTT,CASRDPGDTNTEAFF
TRBJ2-7,.,TRBD1,TRBV7-9,TGTGCCAGCAGCCCCGGGACAGGGGACCCGGGAGGCCGTCCCTACGAGCAGTACTTC,CASSPGTGDPGGRPYEQYF
TRBJ1-2,few,TRBD1,TRBV30,TGTGCCTGGAAGACAGGGGGCTATGGCTACACCTTC,CAWKTGGYGYTF
TRBJ2-3,few,TRBD2,TRBV7-2,TGTGCCAGCAGCCCACGGACTAGCGGGGGGGTGGATACGCAGTATTTT,CASSPRTSGGVDTQYF
TRBJ2-2,.,TRBD2,TRBV18,TGTGCCAGCTCACCGGCACTAGCGGGATTCACCGGGGAGCTGTTTTTT,CASSPALAGFTGELFF
TRBJ2-1,many,.,TRBV18,TGTGCCAGCTCACTTATAAGCGGTCCCAATGAGCAGTTCTTC,CASSLISGPNEQFF
TRBJ2-3,few,TRBD2,TRBV29-1,TGCAGCGTTGAAGATCGGACTAGCGGGGGACTAGATACGCAGTATTTT,CSVEDRTSGGLDTQYF
TRBJ1-1,few,TRBD1,TRBV9,TGTGCCAGCAGCTCTCATCGACAGGGATTGAAAGCTTTCTTT,CASSSHRQGLKAFF
TRBJ2-3,few,.,TRBV29-1,TGCAGCGTGACCCCCGTCGGGAGACGCACAGATACGCAGTATTTT,CSVTPVGRRTDTQYF
TRBJ2-5,few,TRBD2,TRBV7-2,TGTGCCAGCAGCCCGGGACTAGCGGGAGTTCAACAGACCCAGTACTTC,CASSPGLAGVQQTQYF
TRBJ2-3,few,TRBD1,TRBV28,TGTGCCAGCAGTGTATCCAGGGGGCGGAGGAGCACAGATACGCAGTATTTT,CASSVSRGRRSTDTQYF
TRBJ1-5,.,.,TRBV7-9,TGTGCCAGCAGCTGGTCGGATCAGCCCCAGCATTTT,CASSWSDQPQHF
TRBJ2-2,.,TRBD1,TRBV10-3,TGTGCCATTATGAGGACAGGGGGTAACACCGGGGAGCTGTTTTTT,CAIMRTGGNTGELFF
TRBJ2-7,.,TRBD2,TRBV5-1,TGCGCCAGCAGGTCAAGCGGGAGAGCCTACGAGCAGTACTTC,CASRSSGRAYEQYF
TRBJ2-6,few,.,TRBV7-9,TGTGCCAGCAGCTCCGGTTGGAACAGGTCTGGGGCCAACGTCCTGACTTTC,CASSSGWNRSGANVLTF
TRBJ2-3,.,TRBD2,TRBV28,TGTGCCTCACTAGCGGGGGGGAGCACAGATACGCAGTATTTT,CASLAGGSTDTQYF
TRBJ2-5,few,TRBD2,TRBV10-2,TGCGCCAGCAGTGGGCCGGGAGGGCCAGGGGAGACCCAGTACTTC,CASSGPGGPGETQYF
TRBJ1-2,few,TRBD1,TRBV28,TGTGCCAGCGGGACAGAGAGCACCTTC,CASGTESTF
TRBJ1-5,.,TRBD1,TRBV27,TGTGCCAGCAGTTTAGGACAGGCGTTTCAGCCCCAGCATTTT,CASSLGQAFQPQHF